What follows are 14 T cell receptor beta chains derived from one specimen sequenced in a study of blood T cell repertoires in COVID-19. Profiled with immunoSEQ multiplex PCR; TCRdb holds only in-frame clones, not every one. The data show a few hundred thousand clones, with around 87% seen just once and roughly 1.6% held by the top ten. Sequencing was done on a sample of PBMCs or T cells enriched from blood (not recorded which). The source of these receptors is a woman aged 45-65 years who had recovered from COVID-19.

Worth noting for this clone: The junction departs from the called germline gene at one end, perhaps through a read error. This chain links TRBV27 with TRBJ2-4; TRBD2 matches at 8 bases. Germline-derived CDR1 and CDR2 are MNHEY and SMNVEV (reference sequence). The CDR3 extends over 16 amino acids. This CDR3 reads CASRLWGSAREAIQYF. CDR3 nucleotide sequence: TGTGCCAGCAGATTATGGGGATCGGCGCGGGAGGCCATTCAGTACTTC.

V gene TRBV9 combines with J gene TRBJ2-5; 8 bases line up with TRBD2. Germline assignment: CDR1 SGDLS and CDR2 YYNGEE. After removal of 1 base from V and 5 bases from J, the junction contained 4 bases not matched to a gene. This CDR3 spans 14 amino acids. In nucleotides, the CDR3 is TGTGCCAGCAGCGTAAGCGGGAGTAGTGAGACCCAGTACTTC. Amino acid sequence: CASSVSGSSETQYF.

The rearrangement links TRBV28 to TRBJ2-3, with 7 bases that match TRBD1. CDR3 size: 15 residues. Looked up from germline, CDR1 is MDHEN and CDR2 is SYDVKM. Trimming cost V 4 bases and J 9 bases; bases outside gene matches: 13. CDR3 in DNA: TGTGCCAGCAGTTCCATACGAAACAGGGGTCGGACGCAGTATTTT. It encodes CASSSIRNRGRTQYF. Supplemented by reference TRBV28 and TRBJ2-3, the full variable domain reads DVKVTQSSRYLVKRTGEKVFLECVQDMDHENMFWYRQDPGLGLRLIYFSYDVKMKEKGDIPEGYSVSREKKERFSLILESASTNQTSMYLCASSSIRNRGRTQYFGPGTRLTVL.

This clone appeared once. V and J are TRBV28 and TRBJ2-5; D might be TRBD2 (6 bases). Germline V gives CDR1 MDHEN, CDR2 SYDVKM. The CDR3 is 15 residues long. V was cut by 2 bases and J by 2 bases, with 12 bases left in between. CDR3 loop: CASSLAGQLQETQYF. CDR3 DNA sequence: TGTGCCAGCAGTTTAGCGGGGCAGTTACAAGAGACCCAGTACTTC.

This clone was detected once. The chain links TRBV7-9 to TRBJ2-1; 7 positions match TRBD2. V shed 2 bases, J shed 2 bases, and the junction held 15 bases outside the gene matches. The CDR3 extends over 19 amino acids. Per germline, CDR1 SEHNR and CDR2 FQNEAQ (reference sequence). CDR3 coding DNA: TGTGCCAGCAGCTTAACCCCGTCGGGAGGCGCGCTGGCCTACAATGAGCAGTTCTTC. As protein: CASSLTPSGGALAYNEQFF.

V usage is TRBV20-1 and J usage is TRBJ1-1; TRBD1 agrees at 8 bases. Germline CDR1 reads DFQATT; CDR2 reads SNEGSKA (reference sequence). The CDR3 totals 15 residues. Trimming cost V 3 bases and J 5 bases; bases outside gene matches: 11. The CDR3 sequence: CSASPNTGGGTEAFF. The CDR3, as DNA: TGCAGTGCTAGTCCCAATACAGGGGGAGGAACTGAAGCTTTCTTT.

The chain links TRBV18 to TRBJ2-1; D unclear. With 5 bases removed from V and 0 bases from J, the gap between germline ends came to 11 bases. The CDR3 totals 15 residues. Germline values: CDR1 KGHSH, CDR2 LQKENI. The CDR3 sequence is CASSTTRSSYNEQFF. CDR3 nucleotide sequence: TGTGCCAGCTCAACGACCCGGAGCTCCTACAATGAGCAGTTCTTC.

The chain couples TRBV6-4 to TRBJ2-5; D remains ambiguous. This CDR3 has 11 amino acids. V was cut by 7 bases and J by 5 bases, with 8 bases left in between. Per germline, CDR1 MRHNA and CDR2 SNTAGT. In DNA, the CDR3 is TGTGCCAGCACCCTCGGTGAGACCCAGTACTTC. Translation gives CASTLGETQYF.

The chain joins TRBV18 to TRBJ2-1; no definite D call. The CDR3 loop spans 13 amino acids. Germline V gene sequence: CDR1 KGHSH, CDR2 LQKENI. The V end was cut by 3 bases, the J end by 2 bases, with 5 bases between. The CDR3 loop reads CASSPFTYNEQFF. CDR3 bases: TGTGCCAGCTCACCTTTCACCTACAATGAGCAGTTCTTC.

V gene TRBV5-4 combines with J gene TRBJ2-1; TRBD2 matches at 15 bases. From germline, CDR1 is SGHNT and CDR2 YYREEE (reference sequence). The CDR3 is 17 residues long. Trimming cost V 3 bases and J 5 bases; bases outside gene matches: 6. CDR3 protein: CASSSRTSGRGDNEQFF. For the CDR3, the DNA is TGTGCCAGCAGCTCAAGGACTAGCGGGAGGGGTGACAATGAGCAGTTCTTC.

The chain uses TRBV7-9 and TRBJ2-7; D remains unclear. V was shortened by 1 base and J by 3 bases, with 7 bases between the two germline ends. Germline-derived CDR1 and CDR2 are SEHNR and FQNEAQ (reference sequence). The CDR3 runs to 13 residues. CDR3 nucleotide sequence: TGTGCCAGCAGCTTAGATCTCGGCTACGAGCAGTACTTC. This encodes CASSLDLGYEQYF.

The J gene is TRBJ2-5, the V gene TRBV29-1; D is unclear. The V gene's germline CDR1 is SQVTM and CDR2 ANQGSEA. The CDR3 covers 13 residues. V lost 2 bases and J 4 bases, leaving 11 bases between the germline ends. For the CDR3, the DNA is TGCAGCGTTGAATCACTATACGGAGAGACCCAGTACTTC. This sequence encodes CSVESLYGETQYF.

The chain links TRBV7-2 to TRBJ1-2, with D perhaps TRBD1 (6 bases). The CDR3 consists of 13 residues. V was clipped by 5 bases and J by 3 bases, with 10 bases between them. Looked up from germline, CDR1 is SGHTA and CDR2 is FQGNSA. The DNA of the CDR3 is TGTGCCAGCAGCGGAACAGGGTACTATGGCTACACCTTC. This gives the protein CASSGTGYYGYTF. Drawing the rest from reference TRBV7-2 and TRBJ1-2, the complete variable domain is GAGVSQSPSNKVTEKGKDVELRCDPISGHTALYWYRQSLGQGLEFLIYFQGNSAPDKSGLPSDRFSAERTGGSVSTLTIQRTQQEDSAVYLCASSGTGYYGYTFGSGTRLTVV.

This sequence joins TRBV9 and TRBJ2-7; TRBD1 matches at 10 bases. Trimming at V came to 4 bases and at J to 4 bases, leaving 8 bases not matched to a gene. This CDR3 has 15 amino acids. Per germline, CDR1 SGDLS and CDR2 YYNGEE. CDR3 coding DNA: TGTGCCAGCAGCCCGGGACAGGGGAATGATTACGAGCAGTACTTC. Translating it yields CASSPGQGNDYEQYF.